This is a list of T cell receptor beta chains from one sample in a study of T cell responses to AZD1222 COVID-19 vaccine. Sequencing was performed with immunoSEQ multiplex PCR; in TCRdb, only in-frame clones are kept and a portion is missing. The sample yields roughly 150,000 clones, roughly nine tenths seen once. This material consisted of peripheral blood, taken on day 0 of AZD1222 vaccination. The origin of the receptors is an adult in good health. Both conserved end residues are part of each CDR3. D genes are given only for firm matches. The listing skips clone size in some rows; elsewhere it reads once, few, many or a size class.

J gene | clone size | D gene | V gene | CDR3 DNA | CDR3 protein
TRBJ1-1 | few | . | TRBV28 | TGTGCCAGCAGTTCTCCAGGGTTGGGTTCAGAAGCTTTCTTT | CASSSPGLGSEAFF
TRBJ1-2 | . | . | TRBV7-9 | TGTGCCAGCAGCTTAGAACCCGCTGGAGGCGGCTACACCTTC | CASSLEPAGGGYTF
TRBJ1-1 | . | . | TRBV18 | TGTGCCAGCTCACCTACCGGGACAATATTCACTGAAGCTTTCTTT | CASSPTGTIFTEAFF
TRBJ2-3 | . | TRBD2 | TRBV19 | TGTGCCAGTAGTTCCCGCCGCCTACTAGCGGGAGGGCCTAATACGCAGTATTTT | CASSSRRLLAGGPNTQYF
TRBJ1-6 | . | . | TRBV28 | TGTGCCAGCAGTTTAGGGTCCGACAGGCCGTCTTCACCCCTCCACTTT | CASSLGSDRPSSPLHF
TRBJ2-1 | . | . | TRBV6-5 | TGTGCCAGCCTTCAGGGCGGGACCTACAATGAGCAGTTCTTC | CASLQGGTYNEQFF
TRBJ1-1 | . | . | TRBV7-2 | TGTGCCAGCAGCTTGGACATCTCAGGGACTGAAGCTTTCTTT | CASSLDISGTEAFF
TRBJ1-1 | . | TRBD1 | TRBV19 | TGTGCCAGTAGACCACAGGGGGCCAACACTGAAGCTTTCTTT | CASRPQGANTEAFF
TRBJ2-7 | . | TRBD2 | TRBV18 | TGTGCCAGCTCAACTAGCGGGAGGTCTTCCTACGAGCAGTACTTC | CASSTSGRSSYEQYF
TRBJ1-1 | . | TRBD1 | TRBV4-1 | TGCGCCAGCAGCCAAGAAAGGACAGGGGAAGCTTTCTTT | CASSQERTGEAFF
TRBJ2-7 | . | TRBD1 | TRBV5-4 | TGTGCCAGCAGCTTTCCACCGGGACAGGGGGCCTACGAGCAGTACTTC | CASSFPPGQGAYEQYF